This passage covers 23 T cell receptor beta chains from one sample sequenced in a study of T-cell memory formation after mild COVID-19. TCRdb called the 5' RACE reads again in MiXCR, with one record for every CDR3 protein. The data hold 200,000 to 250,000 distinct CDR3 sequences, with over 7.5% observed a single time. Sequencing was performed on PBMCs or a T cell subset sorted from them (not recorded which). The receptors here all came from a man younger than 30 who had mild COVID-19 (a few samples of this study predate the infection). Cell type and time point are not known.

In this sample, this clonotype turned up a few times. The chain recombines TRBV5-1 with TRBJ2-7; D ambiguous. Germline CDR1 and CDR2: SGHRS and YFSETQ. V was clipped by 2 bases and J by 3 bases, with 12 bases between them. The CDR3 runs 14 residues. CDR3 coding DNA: TGCGCCAGCAGCTTTGCCCCTGACATCTACGAGCAGTACGTC. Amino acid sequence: CASSFAPDIYEQYV.

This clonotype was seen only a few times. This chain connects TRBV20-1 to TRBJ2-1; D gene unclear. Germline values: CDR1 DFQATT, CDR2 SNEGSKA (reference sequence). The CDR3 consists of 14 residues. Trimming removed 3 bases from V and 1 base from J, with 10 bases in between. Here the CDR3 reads CSASLPVSYNEQFF. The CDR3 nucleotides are TGCAGTGCTAGTTTACCCGTTTCCTACAATGAGCAGTTCTTC.

As DNA, the CDR3 is TGTGCCAGCAGCTCCCTTACCAGGGTTGAAGCTTTCTTT. It codes for CASSSLTRVEAFF. The gene calls are TRBV7-9 and TRBJ1-1; a weak D match, TRBD1 (5 bases). Trimming left V 4 bases short and J 7 bases short, with 13 bases between. The CDR3 consists of 13 residues. Germline assignment: CDR1 SEHNR and CDR2 FQNEAQ (reference sequence).

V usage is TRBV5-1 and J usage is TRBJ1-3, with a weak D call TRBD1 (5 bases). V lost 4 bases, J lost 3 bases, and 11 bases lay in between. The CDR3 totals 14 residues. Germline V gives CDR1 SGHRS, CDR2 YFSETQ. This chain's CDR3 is CASSDPQGGNTIYF. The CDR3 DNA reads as TGCGCCAGCAGCGATCCGCAGGGTGGAAACACCATATATTTT. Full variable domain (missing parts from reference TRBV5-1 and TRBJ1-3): KAGVTQTPRYLIKTRGQQVTLSCSPISGHRSVSWYQQTPGQGLQFLFEYFSETQRNKGNFPGRFSGRQFSNSRSEMNVSTLELGDSALYLCASSDPQGGNTIYFGEGSWLTVV.

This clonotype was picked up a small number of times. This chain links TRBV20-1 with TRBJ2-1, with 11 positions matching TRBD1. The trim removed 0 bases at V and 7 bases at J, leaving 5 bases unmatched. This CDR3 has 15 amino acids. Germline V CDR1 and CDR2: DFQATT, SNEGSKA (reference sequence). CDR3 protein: CSARDPGTGGNEQFF. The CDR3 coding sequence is TGCAGTGCTAGAGATCCTGGGACAGGGGGGAATGAGCAGTTCTTC.

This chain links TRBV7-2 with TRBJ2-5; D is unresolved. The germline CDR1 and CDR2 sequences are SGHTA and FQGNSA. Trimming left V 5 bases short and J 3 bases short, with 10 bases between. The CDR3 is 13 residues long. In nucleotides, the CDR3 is TGTGCCAGCAGCATTAGGACGGAAGAGACCCAGTACTTC. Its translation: CASSIRTEETQYF.

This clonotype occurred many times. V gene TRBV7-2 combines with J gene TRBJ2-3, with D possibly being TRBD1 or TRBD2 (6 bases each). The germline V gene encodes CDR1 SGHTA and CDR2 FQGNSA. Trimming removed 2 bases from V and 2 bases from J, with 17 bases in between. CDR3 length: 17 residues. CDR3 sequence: CASSLIGGPGNTDTQYF. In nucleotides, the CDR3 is TGTGCCAGCAGCTTAATAGGGGGGCCAGGAAACACAGATACGCAGTATTTT. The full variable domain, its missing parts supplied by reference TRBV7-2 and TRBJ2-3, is GAGVSQSPSNKVTEKGKDVELRCDPISGHTALYWYRQSLGQGLEFLIYFQGNSAPDKSGLPSDRFSAERTGGSVSTLTIQRTQQEDSAVYLCASSLIGGPGNTDTQYFGPGTRLTVL.

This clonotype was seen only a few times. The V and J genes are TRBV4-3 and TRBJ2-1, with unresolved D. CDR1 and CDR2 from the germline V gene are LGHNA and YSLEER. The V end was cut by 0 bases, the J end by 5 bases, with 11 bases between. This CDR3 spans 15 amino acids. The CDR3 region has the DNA TGCGCCAGCAGCCAAGATTTCCGGCGGCACAATGAGCAGTTCTTC. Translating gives CASSQDFRRHNEQFF.

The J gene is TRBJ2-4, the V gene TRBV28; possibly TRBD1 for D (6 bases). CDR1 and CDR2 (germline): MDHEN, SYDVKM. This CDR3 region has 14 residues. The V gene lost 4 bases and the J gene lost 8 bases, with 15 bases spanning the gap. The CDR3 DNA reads TGTGCCAGCAGTTCAGGCAGGGGAGCGGACATTCAGTACTTC. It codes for CASSSGRGADIQYF.

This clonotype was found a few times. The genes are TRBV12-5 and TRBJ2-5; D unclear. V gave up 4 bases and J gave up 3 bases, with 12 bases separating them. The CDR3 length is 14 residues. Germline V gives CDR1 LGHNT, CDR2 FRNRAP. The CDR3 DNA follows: TGTGCTAGTGGTTCCCGACCCCTGGAAGAGACCCAGTACTTC. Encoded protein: CASGSRPLEETQYF. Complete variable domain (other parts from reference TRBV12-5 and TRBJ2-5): DARVTQTPRHKVTEMGQEVTMRCQPILGHNTVFWYRQTMMQGLELLAYFRNRAPLDDSGMPKDRFSAEMPDATLATLKIQPSEPRDSAVYFCASGSRPLEETQYFGPGTRLLVL.

As DNA, the CDR3 is TGTGCCACCAGTGATTTTGGGGAGACCCAGTACTTC. As protein: CATSDFGETQYF. The chain has TRBV24-1 and TRBJ2-5, with D hard to call. The V end was cut by 1 base, the J end by 5 bases, with 4 bases between. Per the germline V gene, CDR1 is KGHDR and CDR2 is SFDVKD. CDR3 length equals 12 residues.

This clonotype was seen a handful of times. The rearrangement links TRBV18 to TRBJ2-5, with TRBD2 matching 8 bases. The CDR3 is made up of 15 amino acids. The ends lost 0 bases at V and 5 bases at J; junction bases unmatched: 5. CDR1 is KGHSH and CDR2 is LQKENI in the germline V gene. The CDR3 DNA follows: TGTGCCAGCTCACCACCAGCGGGGGCAAGGGAGACCCAGTACTTC. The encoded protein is CASSPPAGARETQYF.

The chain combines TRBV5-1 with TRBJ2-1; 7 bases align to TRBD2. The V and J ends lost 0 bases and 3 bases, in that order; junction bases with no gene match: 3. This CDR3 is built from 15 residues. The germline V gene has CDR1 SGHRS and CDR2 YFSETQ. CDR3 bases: TGCGCCAGCAGCTTGGGGCTAGCGGACTACAATGAGCAGTTCTTC. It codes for CASSLGLADYNEQFF.

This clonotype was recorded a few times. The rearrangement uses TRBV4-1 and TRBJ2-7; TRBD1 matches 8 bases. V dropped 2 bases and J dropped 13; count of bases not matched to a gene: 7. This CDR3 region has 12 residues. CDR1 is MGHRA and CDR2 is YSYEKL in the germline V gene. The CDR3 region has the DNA TGCGCCAGCAGCCAACCAGGGGGCTTTGTTTACGTC. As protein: CASSQPGGFVYV.

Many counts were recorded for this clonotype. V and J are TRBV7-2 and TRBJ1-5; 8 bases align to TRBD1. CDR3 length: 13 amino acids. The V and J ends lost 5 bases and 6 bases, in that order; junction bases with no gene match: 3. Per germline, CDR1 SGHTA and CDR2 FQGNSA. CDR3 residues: CASSAGQGQPQHF. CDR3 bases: TGTGCCAGCAGCGCAGGACAGGGTCAGCCCCAGCATTTT.

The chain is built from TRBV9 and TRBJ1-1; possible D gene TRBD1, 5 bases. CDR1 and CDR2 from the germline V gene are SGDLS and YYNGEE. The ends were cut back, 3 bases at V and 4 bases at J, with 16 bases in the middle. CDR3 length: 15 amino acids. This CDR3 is CASSEGGQGSTEAFF. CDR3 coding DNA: TGTGCCAGCAGCGAGGGAGGGCAGGGTAGCACTGAAGCTTTCTTT.

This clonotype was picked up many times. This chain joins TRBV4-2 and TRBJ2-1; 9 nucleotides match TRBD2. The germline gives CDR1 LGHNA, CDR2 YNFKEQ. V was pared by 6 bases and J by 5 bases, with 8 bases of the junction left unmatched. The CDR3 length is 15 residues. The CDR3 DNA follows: TGTGCCAGCAGTGCACAAGCGGGGGGCGACAATGAGCAGTTCTTC. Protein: CASSAQAGGDNEQFF.

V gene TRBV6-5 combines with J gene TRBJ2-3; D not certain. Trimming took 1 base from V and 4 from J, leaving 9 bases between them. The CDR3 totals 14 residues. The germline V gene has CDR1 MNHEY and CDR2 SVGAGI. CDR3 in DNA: TGTGCCAGCAGTTACTGGGGTAGGGCAGATACGCAGTATTTT. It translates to CASSYWGRADTQYF.

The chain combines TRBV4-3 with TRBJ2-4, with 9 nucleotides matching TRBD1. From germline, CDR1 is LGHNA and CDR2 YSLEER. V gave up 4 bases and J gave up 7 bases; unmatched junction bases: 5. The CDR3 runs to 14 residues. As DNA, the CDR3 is TGCGCCAGCAGCCCACGGACAGGGGTGAACATTCAGTACTTC. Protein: CASSPRTGVNIQYF.

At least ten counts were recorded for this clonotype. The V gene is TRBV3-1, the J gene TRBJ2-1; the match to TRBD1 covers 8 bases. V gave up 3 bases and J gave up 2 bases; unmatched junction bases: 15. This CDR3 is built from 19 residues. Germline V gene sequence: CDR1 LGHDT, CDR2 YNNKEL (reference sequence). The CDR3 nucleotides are TGTGCCAGCAGCCATGCATACAGGACAGGGCGGGTGGCCTACAATGAGCAGTTCTTC. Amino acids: CASSHAYRTGRVAYNEQFF.

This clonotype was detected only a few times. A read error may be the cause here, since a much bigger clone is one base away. The CDR3 DNA is TGTGCCAGCAGACAGAGCCACTCTGGAAACACCATATATTTT. Encoded protein: CASRQSHSGNTIYF. The chain joins TRBV6-2 or TRBV6-3 to TRBJ1-3; D is undetermined. The V end was cut by 6 bases, the J end by 0 bases, with 9 bases between. This CDR3 has 14 residues. The V gene's germline CDR1 is MNHEY and CDR2 SVGEGT.

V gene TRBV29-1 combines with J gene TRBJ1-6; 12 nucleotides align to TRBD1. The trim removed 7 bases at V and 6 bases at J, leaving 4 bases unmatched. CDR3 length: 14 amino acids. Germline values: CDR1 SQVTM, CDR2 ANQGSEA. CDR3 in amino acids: CSARDRGPNSPLHF. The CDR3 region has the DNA TGCAGCGCCCGGGACAGGGGGCCTAATTCACCCCTCCACTTT.

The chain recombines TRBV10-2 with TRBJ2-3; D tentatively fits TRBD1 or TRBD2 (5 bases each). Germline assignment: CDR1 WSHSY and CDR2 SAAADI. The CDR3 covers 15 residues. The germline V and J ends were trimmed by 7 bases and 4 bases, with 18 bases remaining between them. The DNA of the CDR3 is TGCGCCAGCAAGCCGGGGCCTCTTGTGGCAGATACGCAGTATTTT. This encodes CASKPGPLVADTQYF.